The subject of this entry is one TCR beta chain. The antigen remains unidentified. Reverse transcription of extracted RNA yielded cDNA, which provided the sequencing template. This table comes from immunoSEQ multiplex PCR, and its TCRdb copy is limited to in-frame clones, with some not included. The sample shows roughly 230,000 clones, less than 45% of them seen only once. These data originate in a study of CD8+ T cells in alopecia areata. Study-wide context: Patients in the treated group were given tofacitinib by mouth, 5 to 10 mg twice a day.

The sample's treatment: oral pan-JAK inhibitor, 5-10 mg twice daily. Study-wide results and caveats: Sequencing of scalp samples also captures resident alphabeta T cells of normal skin.

This receptor was taken from a human donor with alopecia areata. This specimen was CD4+ T cells sorted from blood, taken around week 37, from a patient treated with tofacitinib.

The CDR3 DNA sequence: TGCAGCGTTGATGGGGGTCCAACAGATACGCAGTATTTT. Its translation: CSVDGGPTDTQYF. V gene TRBV29-1 combines with J gene TRBJ2-3; D assignment may be TRBD1 or TRBD2 (5 bases each). The CDR3 covers 13 residues. Germline V gene data show CDR1 as SQVTM and CDR2 as ANQGSEA. V lost 3 bases, J lost 3 bases, and 10 bases lay in between.